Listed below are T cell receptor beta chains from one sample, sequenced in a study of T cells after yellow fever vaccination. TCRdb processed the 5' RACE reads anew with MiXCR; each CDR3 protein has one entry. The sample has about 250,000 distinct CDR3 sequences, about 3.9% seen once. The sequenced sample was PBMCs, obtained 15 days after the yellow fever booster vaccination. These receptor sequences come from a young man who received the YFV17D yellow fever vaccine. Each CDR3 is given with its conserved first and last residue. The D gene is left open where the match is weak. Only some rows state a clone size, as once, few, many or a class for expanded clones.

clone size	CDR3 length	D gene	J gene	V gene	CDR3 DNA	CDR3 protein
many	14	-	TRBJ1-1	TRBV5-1	TGCGCCAGCCGCCTTCTGGCTACGGACACTGAAGCTTTCTTT	CASRLLATDTEAFF
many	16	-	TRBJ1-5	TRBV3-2	TGTGCCAGCAGCCAAAGCGACAGGGGCGATTGGCAGCCCCAGCATTTT	CASSQSDRGDWQPQHF
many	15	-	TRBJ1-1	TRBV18	TGTGCCAGCTCACCTCCCGATTCGCCGGATACTGAAGCTTTCTTT	CASSPPDSPDTEAFF
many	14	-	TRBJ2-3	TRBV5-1	TGCGCCAGCAGCTTGACCATTATCACAGATACGCAGTATTTT	CASSLTIITDTQYF
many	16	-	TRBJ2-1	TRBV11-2	TGTGCCAGCAGCTTAGGCACTGCTGCACTTTGGGATGAGCAGTTCTTC	CASSLGTAALWDEQFF
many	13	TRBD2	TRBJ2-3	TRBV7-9	TGTGCCAGCAGCTTAAGGTCTAGCGGGGGCGTTCCTTTT	CASSLRSSGGVPF
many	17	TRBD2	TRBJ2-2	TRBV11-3	TGTGCCAGCAGCTCCAGACTAGCAAGCCCTATCACCGGGGAGCTGTTTTTT	CASSSRLASPITGELFF
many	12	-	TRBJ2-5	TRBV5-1	TGCGCCAGCAGCCGAGATCGGGGTGGCTCAGTCTTC	CASSRDRGGSVF
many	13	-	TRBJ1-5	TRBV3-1	TGTGCCAGCAGCCTATTGAACAATCAGCCCCAGCATTTT	CASSLLNNQPQHF
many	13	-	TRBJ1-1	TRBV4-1	TGCGCCAGCAGCCAAGTCTCTGGTGTGCTAGCTTTCTTT	CASSQVSGVLAFF
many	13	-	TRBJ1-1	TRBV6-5	TGTGCCAGCAGTCCAGGGATGAACACTGAAGCTTTCTTT	CASSPGMNTEAFF
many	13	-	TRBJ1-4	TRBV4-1	TGCGCCAGCAGCCCCCAGCCCAATGAAAAACTGTTTTTT	CASSPQPNEKLFF
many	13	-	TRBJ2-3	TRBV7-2	TGTGCCTCCAAGGCTGCGGGGATAGATACGCAGTATTTT	CASKAAGIDTQYF
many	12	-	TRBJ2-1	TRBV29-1	TGCAGCGTTGGACAAACCTACAATGAGCAGTTCTTC	CSVGQTYNEQFF
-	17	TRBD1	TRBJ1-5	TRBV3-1	TGTGCCAGCAGCCAAGATTTCGACAGGGGTTACAATCAGCCCCAGCATTTT	CASSQDFDRGYNQPQHF
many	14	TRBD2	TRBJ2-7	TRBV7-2	TGTGCCAGCAGCTTATTTGCGGGGGGGCGGGAGCAGTACTTC	CASSLFAGGREQYF
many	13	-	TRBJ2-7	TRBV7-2	TGTGCCAGCAGCTCAGGCAGGGATGCCGAGCAGTACTTC	CASSSGRDAEQYF
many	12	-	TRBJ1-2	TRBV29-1	TGCAGCGGGGCCTCGGGGCACTATGGCTACACCTTC	CSGASGHYGYTF
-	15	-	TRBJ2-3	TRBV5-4	TGTGCCAGCAGCTTGAATTACCAGAACACAGATACGCAGTATTTT	CASSLNYQNTDTQYF
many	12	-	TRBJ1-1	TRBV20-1	TGCAGTGCTAGAGCGGGGGCAACTGAAGCTTTCTTT	CSARAGATEAFF
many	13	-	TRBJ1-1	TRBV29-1	TGCAGCGTTGAAGGCAGGGTGAACACTGAAGCTTTCTTT	CSVEGRVNTEAFF
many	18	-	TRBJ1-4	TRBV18	TGTGCCAGCTCACAACAGGAGCAGTCCGCTTCGTCTAATGAAAAACTGTTTTTT	CASSQQEQSASSNEKLFF
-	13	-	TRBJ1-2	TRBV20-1	TGCAGTGCTGGCCTGACAGGCCACTATGGCTACACCTTC	CSAGLTGHYGYTF
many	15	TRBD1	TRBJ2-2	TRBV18	TGTGCCAGCTCATCCCCGGGACAGAACTCCGGGGAGCTGTTTTTT	CASSSPGQNSGELFF
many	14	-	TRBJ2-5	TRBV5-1	TGCGCCAGCAGCTCCAGGGCCCCCCCCGAGACCCAGTACTTC	CASSSRAPPETQYF
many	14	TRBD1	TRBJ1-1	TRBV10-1	TGCGCCAGCAGCAAGGACAGGGGTGGGACTGAAGCTTTCTTT	CASSKDRGGTEAFF
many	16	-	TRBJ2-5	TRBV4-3	TGCGCCAGCAGCCAAGATTGGCGGGGTTTGACAGAGACCCAGTACTTC	CASSQDWRGLTETQYF
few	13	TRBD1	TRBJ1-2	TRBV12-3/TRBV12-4	TGTGCCAGCAGGCTGGACAGGGTTGTTGGCTACACCTTC	CASRLDRVVGYTF
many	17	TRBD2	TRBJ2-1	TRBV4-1	TGCGCCAGCAGCCAAGTAGGGCGGGGGGGCCTAGGCAATGAGCAGTTCTTC	CASSQVGRGGLGNEQFF
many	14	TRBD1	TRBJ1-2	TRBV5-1	TGCGCCAGCAGCTCGCAACAGGGGGCGGATGGCTACACCTTC	CASSSQQGADGYTF
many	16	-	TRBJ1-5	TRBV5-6	TGTGCCAGCAGCTTTACCGGGGCCGTCCTTAATCAGCCCCAGCATTTT	CASSFTGAVLNQPQHF
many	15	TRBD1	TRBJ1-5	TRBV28	TGTGCCAGCAGTTTATTTGGACAGGGAAACCAGCCCCAGCATTTT	CASSLFGQGNQPQHF
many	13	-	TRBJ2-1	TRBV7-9	TGTGCCAGCCGCAGGGAGGAGGGCAATGAGCAGTTCTTC	CASRREEGNEQFF
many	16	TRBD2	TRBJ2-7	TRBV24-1	TGTGCCACCAGTGAACCGGGACTAGCGGGGCTCAACGAGCAGTACTTC	CATSEPGLAGLNEQYF
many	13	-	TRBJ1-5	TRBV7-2	TGTGCCAGCCAGACAGACCTGAATCAGCCCCAGCATTTT	CASQTDLNQPQHF
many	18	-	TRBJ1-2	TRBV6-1	TGTGCCAGCAGTCCGTGGGGGTACGGGGTACCGACTTTATCCGGCTACACCTTC	CASSPWGYGVPTLSGYTF
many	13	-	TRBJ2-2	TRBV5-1	TGCGCCAGCAGCCGTGACGCTAACGGGGAGCTGTTTTTT	CASSRDANGELFF
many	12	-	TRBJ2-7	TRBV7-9	TGTGCCAGCAGCTTAGCGTTTAGAGAGCAGTACTTC	CASSLAFREQYF
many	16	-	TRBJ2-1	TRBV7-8	TGTGCCAGCAGCTTACCTCCCCAGGGGTCCTACAATGAGCAGTTCTTC	CASSLPPQGSYNEQFF
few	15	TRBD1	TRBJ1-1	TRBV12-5	TGTGCTAGTGGTCTCCGACAGGGAGGGGATCCTGAAGCTTTCTTT	CASGLRQGGDPEAFF
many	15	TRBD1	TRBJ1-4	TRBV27	TGTGCCACCAGTGGGGGGACAGCGGCTAATGAAAAACTGTTTTTT	CATSGGTAANEKLFF
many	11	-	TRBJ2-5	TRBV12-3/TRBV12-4	TGTGCCAGCAGTCTAGGACAGTTTCTGTACTTC	CASSLGQFLYF
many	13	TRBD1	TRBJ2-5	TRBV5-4	TGTGCCAGCACTAATACAGGGGCAGAGACCCAGTACTTC	CASTNTGAETQYF
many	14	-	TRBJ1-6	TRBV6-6	TGTGCCAGCAGTTATGGGGGGGCTCCCTCACCCCTCCACTTT	CASSYGGAPSPLHF